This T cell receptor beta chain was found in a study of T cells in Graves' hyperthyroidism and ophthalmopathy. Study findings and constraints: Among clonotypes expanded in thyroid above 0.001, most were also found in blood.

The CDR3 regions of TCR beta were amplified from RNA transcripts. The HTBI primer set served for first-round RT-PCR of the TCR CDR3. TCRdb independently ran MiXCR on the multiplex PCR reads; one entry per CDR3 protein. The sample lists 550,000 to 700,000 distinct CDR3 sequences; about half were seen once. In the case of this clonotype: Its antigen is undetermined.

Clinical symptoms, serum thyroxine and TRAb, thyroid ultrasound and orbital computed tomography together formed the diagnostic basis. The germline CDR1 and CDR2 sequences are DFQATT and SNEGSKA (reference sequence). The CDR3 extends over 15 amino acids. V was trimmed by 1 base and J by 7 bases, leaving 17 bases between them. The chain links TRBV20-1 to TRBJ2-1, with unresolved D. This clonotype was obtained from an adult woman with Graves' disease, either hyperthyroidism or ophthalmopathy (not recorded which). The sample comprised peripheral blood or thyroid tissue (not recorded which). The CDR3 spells CSARVGQTQENEQFF. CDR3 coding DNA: TGCAGTGCTAGAGTGGGTCAGACACAAGAGAATGAGCAGTTCTTC.